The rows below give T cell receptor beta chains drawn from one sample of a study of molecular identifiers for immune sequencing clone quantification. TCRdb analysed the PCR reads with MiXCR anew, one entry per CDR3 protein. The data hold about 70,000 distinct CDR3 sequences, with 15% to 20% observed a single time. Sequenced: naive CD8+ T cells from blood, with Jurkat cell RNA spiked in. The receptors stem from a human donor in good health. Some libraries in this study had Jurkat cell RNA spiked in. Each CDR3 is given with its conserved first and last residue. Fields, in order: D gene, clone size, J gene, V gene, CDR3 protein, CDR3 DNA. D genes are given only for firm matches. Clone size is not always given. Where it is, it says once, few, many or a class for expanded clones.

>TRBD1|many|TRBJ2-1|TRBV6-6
CASSQRQGRRGHNEQFF
TGTGCCAGCAGTCAAAGACAGGGAAGAAGAGGGCACAATGAGCAGTTCTTC
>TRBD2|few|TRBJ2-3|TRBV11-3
CASSLLAGDHTDTQYF
TGTGCCAGCAGCTTACTAGCGGGAGACCACACAGATACGCAGTATTTT
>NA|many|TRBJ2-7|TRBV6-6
CASSYRGYEQYF
TGTGCCAGCAGTTACAGGGGCTACGAGCAGTACTTC
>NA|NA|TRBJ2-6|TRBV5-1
CASSLARQAGSGADVLTF
TGCGCCAGCAGCTTGGCCCGGCAGGCTGGCTCTGGGGCCGACGTCCTGACTTTC
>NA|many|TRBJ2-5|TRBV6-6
CASSYTAPQETQYF
TGTGCCAGCAGTTACACAGCACCCCAAGAGACCCAGTACTTC
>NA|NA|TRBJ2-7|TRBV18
CASSPDSYEQYF
TGTGCCAGCTCACCAGACTCCTACGAGCAGTACTTC
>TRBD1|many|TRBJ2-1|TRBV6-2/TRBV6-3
CASSYSDRYNEQFF
TGTGCCAGCAGTTACTCGGACAGGTACAATGAGCAGTTCTTC
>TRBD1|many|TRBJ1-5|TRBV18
CASSPHDRGDNQPQHF
TGTGCCAGCTCACCCCATGACAGGGGGGACAATCAGCCCCAGCATTTT
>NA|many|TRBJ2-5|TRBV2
CASSRLQGSQYF
TGTGCCAGCAGTCGGCTGCAGGGGTCCCAGTACTTC
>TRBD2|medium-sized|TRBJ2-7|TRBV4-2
CASSQGTSGTYEQYF
TGTGCCAGCAGCCAAGGTACTAGCGGAACCTACGAGCAGTACTTC
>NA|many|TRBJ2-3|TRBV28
CASSLKSKTDTQYF
TGTGCCAGCAGTTTAAAGAGTAAAACAGATACGCAGTATTTT
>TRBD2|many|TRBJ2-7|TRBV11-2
CASSLGAGGSYEQYF
TGTGCCAGCAGCTTAGGTGCGGGAGGGTCCTACGAGCAGTACTTC
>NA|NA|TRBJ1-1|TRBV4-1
CASSFTGTKNTEAFF
TGCGCCAGCAGCTTCACCGGGACAAAGAACACTGAAGCTTTCTTT
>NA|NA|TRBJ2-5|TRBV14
CASMGRYAETQYF
TGTGCCAGCATGGGACGCTACGCGGAGACCCAGTACTTC
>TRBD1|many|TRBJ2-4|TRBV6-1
CASTTQGAVKNIQYF
TGTGCCAGCACTACACAGGGGGCAGTCAAAAACATTCAGTACTTC
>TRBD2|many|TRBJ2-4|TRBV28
CASSFRLAGLNKNIQYF
TGTGCCAGCAGTTTTCGTCTAGCGGGTCTCAACAAAAACATTCAGTACTTC
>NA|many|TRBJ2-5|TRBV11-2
CASSQPTGNQETQYF
TGTGCCAGCAGCCAACCGACAGGAAACCAAGAGACCCAGTACTTC
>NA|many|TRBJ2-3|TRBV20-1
CSALLRSLQDTQYF
TGCAGTGCACTACTCCGGTCGCTTCAAGATACGCAGTATTTT
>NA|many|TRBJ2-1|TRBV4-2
CASSQDAGEDNEQFF
TGTGCCAGCAGCCAAGATGCAGGGGAGGACAATGAGCAGTTCTTC
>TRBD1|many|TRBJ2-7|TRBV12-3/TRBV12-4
CASSPPGQDFEQYF
TGTGCCAGCAGCCCACCCGGACAGGATTTCGAGCAGTACTTC
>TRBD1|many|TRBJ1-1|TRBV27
CASRWRGHTEAFF
TGTGCCAGCAGGTGGAGGGGGCACACTGAAGCTTTCTTT
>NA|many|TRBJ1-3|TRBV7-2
CASSEYVGFLAAVGGNTIYF
TGTGCCAGCAGCGAATACGTAGGGTTTCTCGCTGCTGTGGGAGGAAACACCATATATTTT
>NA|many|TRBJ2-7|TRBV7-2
CASSLRDTHYEQYF
TGTGCCAGCAGCTTACGGGACACCCATTACGAGCAGTACTTC
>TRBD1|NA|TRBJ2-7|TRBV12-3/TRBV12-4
CASSLGQGQLHEQYF
TGTGCCAGCAGTTTAGGGCAGGGACAGTTACACGAGCAGTACTTC
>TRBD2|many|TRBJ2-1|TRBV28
CASSAERGLAGLNEQFF
TGTGCCAGCAGTGCCGAAAGGGGACTAGCGGGCCTCAATGAGCAGTTCTTC
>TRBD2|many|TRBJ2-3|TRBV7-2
CASSRTSGSLDTQYF
TGTGCCAGCAGCCGCACTAGCGGGAGTCTCGATACGCAGTATTTT
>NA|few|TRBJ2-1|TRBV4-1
CASSQADGDVQFF
TGCGCCAGCAGCCAAGCCGACGGCGATGTGCAGTTCTTC
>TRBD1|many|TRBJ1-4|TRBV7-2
CASSLVPLGQGEKLFF
TGTGCCAGCAGCTTAGTTCCCCTTGGACAGGGTGAAAAACTGTTTTTT
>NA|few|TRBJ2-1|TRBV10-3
CAGGPSDNEQFF
TGTGCCGGAGGACCCAGCGACAATGAGCAGTTCTTC
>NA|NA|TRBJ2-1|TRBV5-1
CASSRFFESPDEQFF
TGCGCCAGCAGCCGATTTTTCGAGTCCCCCGATGAGCAGTTCTTC
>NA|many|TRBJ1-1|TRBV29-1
CSGIQQGMNTEAFF
TGCAGCGGAATCCAACAGGGCATGAACACTGAAGCTTTCTTT
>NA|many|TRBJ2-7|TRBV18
CASSPPTGNYEQYF
TGTGCCAGCTCACCACCGACAGGAAACTACGAGCAGTACTTC
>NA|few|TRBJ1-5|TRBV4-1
CASGQVGEIQPQHF
TGCGCCAGCGGCCAAGTTGGAGAGATTCAGCCCCAGCATTTT
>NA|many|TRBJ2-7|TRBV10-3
CAISEPGTSTLAQYF
TGTGCCATCAGTGAGCCCGGGACTTCCACCTTAGCGCAGTACTTC
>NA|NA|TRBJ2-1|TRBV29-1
CSVVGSAHEQFF
TGCAGCGTTGTAGGTAGCGCCCATGAGCAGTTCTTC
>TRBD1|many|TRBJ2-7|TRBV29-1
CSARTGLTYEQYF
TGCAGCGCCCGGACAGGGTTAACCTACGAGCAGTACTTC
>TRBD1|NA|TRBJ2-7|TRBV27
CATGQGVSYEQYF
TGTGCCACGGGGCAGGGGGTCTCCTACGAGCAGTACTTC
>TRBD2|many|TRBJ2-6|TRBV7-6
CASSLSPRARGRAGDSGANVLTF
TGTGCCAGCAGCTTAAGCCCCCGAGCGCGCGGGAGGGCGGGCGACTCTGGGGCCAACGTCCTGACTTTC
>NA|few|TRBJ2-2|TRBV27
CASRAGQSTGELFF
TGTGCCAGCAGAGCGGGACAGTCCACCGGGGAGCTGTTTTTT
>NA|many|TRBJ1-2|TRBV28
CASSPGSYGYTF
TGTGCCAGCAGTCCAGGGAGCTATGGCTACACCTTC
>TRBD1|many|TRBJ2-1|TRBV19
CASSRGTVNNEQFF
TGTGCCAGTAGTAGAGGGACAGTCAACAATGAGCAGTTCTTC
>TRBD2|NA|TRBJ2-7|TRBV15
CATSDLAGGIYEQYF
TGTGCCACCAGTGACTTAGCGGGAGGCATCTACGAGCAGTACTTC
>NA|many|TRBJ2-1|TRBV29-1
CSVGQVMDEQFF
TGCAGCGTTGGGCAGGTGATGGATGAGCAGTTCTTC
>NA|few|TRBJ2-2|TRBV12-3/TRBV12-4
CASSDLGVHRELFF
TGTGCCAGCTCGGACTTAGGGGTTCATAGGGAGCTGTTTTTT
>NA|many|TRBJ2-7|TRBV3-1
CASSQGATGRTYEQYF
TGTGCCAGCAGCCAAGGAGCAACAGGGCGGACCTACGAGCAGTACTTC
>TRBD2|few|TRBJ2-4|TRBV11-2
CASSRGGLLQNIQYF
TGTGCCAGCAGCCGGGGGGGGTTACTGCAGAACATTCAGTACTTC
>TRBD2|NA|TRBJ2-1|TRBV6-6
CASSYSWREGPRNEQFF
TGTGCCAGCAGTTACTCATGGCGGGAGGGCCCTCGGAATGAGCAGTTCTTC
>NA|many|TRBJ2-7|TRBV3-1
CASSQDSGYEQYF
TGTGCCAGCAGCCAAGACAGCGGCTACGAGCAGTACTTC
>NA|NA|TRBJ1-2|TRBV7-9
CASSLPGSDYGYTF
TGTGCCAGCAGCTTACCAGGGAGTGACTATGGCTACACCTTC
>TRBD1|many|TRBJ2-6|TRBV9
CASSADRVAGANVLTF
TGTGCCAGCAGCGCGGACAGGGTCGCTGGGGCCAACGTCCTGACTTTC
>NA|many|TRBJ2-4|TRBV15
CATSRDLTGRVENIQYF
TGTGCCACCAGCAGAGATCTGACTGGACGAGTGGAAAACATTCAGTACTTC
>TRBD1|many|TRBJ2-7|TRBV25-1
CASNPGQGYEQYF
TGTGCCAGCAACCCGGGACAGGGTTACGAGCAGTACTTC
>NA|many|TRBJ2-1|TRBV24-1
CATSDITGFRDEQFF
TGTGCCACCAGTGATATAACGGGCTTTAGGGATGAGCAGTTCTTC
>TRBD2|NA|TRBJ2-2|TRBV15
CTTSSVYLAGSNTGELFF
TGTACCACCAGCAGCGTATATTTAGCGGGGTCGAACACCGGGGAGCTGTTTTTT
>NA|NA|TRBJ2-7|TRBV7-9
CASSRVELTYEQYF
TGTGCCAGCAGCCGAGTGGAGCTCACCTACGAGCAGTACTTC
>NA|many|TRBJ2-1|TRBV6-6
CASSLQGSYNEQFF
TGTGCCAGCAGCCTTCAGGGCTCCTACAATGAGCAGTTCTTC
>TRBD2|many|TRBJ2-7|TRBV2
CASSALAGVTAYEQYF
TGTGCCAGCAGTGCACTAGCGGGGGTGACGGCGTACGAGCAGTACTTC
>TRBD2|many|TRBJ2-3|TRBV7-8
CASSIGVAGGPDTQYF
TGTGCCAGCAGCATCGGGGTCGCGGGAGGGCCAGATACGCAGTATTTT